The present T cell receptor beta chain was sequenced within a study of T cell repertoires in cytomegalovirus infection. Trimming shortened V by 6 bases and J by 0 bases, and 13 bases separated the two germline ends. This CDR3 is 15 amino acids long. The germline gives CDR1 MDHEN, CDR2 SYDVKM. Each CDR3 protein is one row after TCRdb ran MiXCR on the reads. This sample has 560,000 or so distinct CDR3 sequences, with more than 15% found just once. This clonotype was picked up a small number of times. Specimen: CD8+ T cells from PBMCs. This sequence joins TRBV28 and TRBJ2-3; perhaps D is TRBD1 or TRBD2 (6 bases each). The TCR was taken from a human donor in good health (CMV status not recorded). Some clones in this sample may be carry-over from other donors' samples. In DNA form, the CDR3 reads TGTGCCAGCAGGGAGGGACAAAGTAGCACAGATACGCAGTATTTT. As protein: CASREGQSSTDTQYF.